The 7 T cell receptor beta chains listed next were all sequenced from one sample in a study of T cell responses to AZD1222 COVID-19 vaccine. This table comes from immunoSEQ multiplex PCR, and its TCRdb copy is limited to in-frame clones, with some not included. The sample lists about 120,000 clones, around 91% seen once, with over 1.5% in the top ten. The sample in question was peripheral blood, obtained on day 0 of AZD1222 vaccination. The source of these receptors is an adult in good health.

The chain couples TRBV3-1 (or the pseudogene TRBV3-2) to TRBJ1-1; the D is unclear. V lost 1 base, J lost 0 bases, and 9 bases lay in between. CDR1 is LGHDT and CDR2 is YNNKEL in the germline V gene (reference sequence). This CDR3 region has 15 residues. CDR3 amino acids: CASSQGGQMNTEAFF. Here the CDR3 DNA reads TGTGCCAGCAGCCAAGGTGGTCAAATGAACACTGAAGCTTTCTTT.

The rearrangement joins TRBV6-5 to TRBJ1-3, with a weak D call TRBD1 (6 bases). Germline CDR1 and CDR2: MNHEY and SVGAGI. The ends were cut back, 2 bases at V and 3 bases at J, with 11 bases in the middle. The length of the CDR3 is 15 residues. CDR3 bases: TGTGCCAGCAGTTACGGGGGGCTTAGTGGAAACACCATATATTTT. It is translated as CASSYGGLSGNTIYF.

This rearrangement joins TRBV3-1 (or the pseudogene TRBV3-2) to TRBJ1-2; D possibly corresponds to TRBD1 (6 bases). Germline CDR1 and CDR2: LGHDT and YNNKEL (reference sequence). This CDR3 has 15 amino acids. Between the trimmed V and J ends, which lost 2 bases and 1 base, there was a span of 11 bases. The CDR3 DNA follows: TGTGCCAGCAGCCAACTGGGACAACTTAACTATGGCTACACCTTC. This codes for CASSQLGQLNYGYTF.

This clone is a singleton in its sample. The chain has TRBV2 and TRBJ1-1; possibly TRBD1 for D (5 bases). The length of the CDR3 is 13 residues. V was pared by 11 bases and J by 1 base, with 14 bases between. Germline V gene lookup returns CDR1 SNHLY and CDR2 FYNNEI. CDR3 in amino acids: CACQQVSNTEAFF. The CDR3 DNA reads TGTGCCTGTCAACAGGTATCGAACACTGAAGCTTTCTTT.

The CDR3 nucleotides read TGTGCCAGCAGTGAAAACAGGGGAGACGAGCAGTACGTC. Protein: CASSENRGDEQYV. This chain joins TRBV6-1 and TRBJ2-7; 7 nucleotides agree with TRBD1. This CDR3 comprises 13 residues. CDR1 is MNHNS, CDR2 SASEGT, per germline. V shed 2 bases, J shed 5 bases, and the junction held 3 bases outside the gene matches.

V usage is TRBV27 and J usage is TRBJ1-2; tentatively, D is TRBD1 (5 bases). V lost 5 bases to trimming and J lost 0 bases, with 13 bases between them. The CDR3 totals 15 residues. CDR1 and CDR2 (germline): MNHEY, SMNVEV (reference sequence). The CDR3 DNA is TGTGCCAGCAGTCTCGTTGGGGGGGCTAACTATGGCTACACCTTC. Translated: CASSLVGGANYGYTF.

The chain joins TRBV3-1 (or the pseudogene TRBV3-2) to TRBJ2-1; 7 positions match TRBD1. The CDR3 spans 13 residues. J was trimmed by 7 bases and V by 3 bases; bases with no gene match: 3. Germline values: CDR1 LGHDT, CDR2 YNNKEL (reference sequence). CDR3 nucleotide sequence: TGTGCCAGCAGCCAGACAGGGTGGAATGAGCAGTTCTTC. Translating gives CASSQTGWNEQFF.